Sequencing of this T cell receptor beta chain was carried out in a study of early T cells in non-severe SARS-CoV-2 infection. Study-wide results and limits: VDJdb-based annotation leaned toward anti-spike CD8 responses and missed private and CD4 specificities.

The germline V gene has CDR1 SNHLY and CDR2 FYNNEI. The CDR3 extends over 14 amino acids. With 3 bases removed from V and 4 bases from J, the gap between germline ends came to 10 bases. MiXCR, applied by TCRdb to the 5' RACE reads, yields one record per CDR3 protein. The table records 70,000 to 85,000 distinct CDR3 sequences, roughly an eighth of them present only once. As for this clonotype: What it binds is unknown.

This TCR derives from an adult who was a healthcare worker with PCR-confirmed SARS-CoV-2 infection or an uninfected control (not recorded which). The donor label of this sample is uncertain. Specimen: whole blood, collected at baseline. The rearrangement uses TRBV2 and TRBJ1-5; maybe TRBD1 (6 bases). The DNA for the CDR3 is TGTGCCAGCAGTGACGGACAGACTAATCAGCCCCAGCATTTT. Amino acid sequence: CASSDGQTNQPQHF.